Included here is one TCR beta chain sequence, with context. The entry originates in a study of blood T cell repertoires in COVID-19. Across the study: Donors in the United States, Italy and Spain gave samples during acute or convalescent COVID-19. PBMCs, B-cell-depleted T cells, or T cells were the source of the cDNA or gDNA that made up the material.

This CDR3 region has 14 residues. Germline CDR1 ENHRY, CDR2 SYGVKD. V was trimmed by 4 bases and J by 2 bases, leaving 11 bases between them. Repertoires were generated with immunoSEQ multiplex PCR, while TCRdb's copy carries only in-frame clones and drops some. The profile covers under 300,000 clones, with under 95% appearing a single time and under 2.5% taken by the ten largest. Everyone who took part was roughly 18 to 89 years old, and they came from about two dozen US areas. Recovery among Cohort 3 donors was established by two negative PCRs, clearance, or symptom resolution. This receptor was taken from a woman aged 18 to 35 who had recovered from COVID-19. Material: PBMCs or T cells enriched from blood (not recorded which). The chain links TRBV10-3 to TRBJ1-2; tentative D call: TRBD1 (6 bases). The CDR3 nucleotides are TGTGCCATCAGTGGCGACAGGCAAAACTATGGCTACACCTTC. This encodes CAISGDRQNYGYTF.